This TCR beta chain was documented in a study of T cells in Graves' hyperthyroidism and ophthalmopathy. General study findings and limits: Onset of ophthalmopathy came a median approximately 6.9 months after the model predicted it.

This clonotype was detected many times. Its antigen is not identified. The junction shows a germline mismatch at one end, possibly a read error. It was uncontrolled infection, other autoimmune disease, pregnancy or lactation that excluded patients. Diagnostic assessment was based on clinical symptoms, serum thyroxine and TRAb, thyroid ultrasound and orbital computed tomography. CDR3 length: 15 amino acids. CDR1 and CDR2 from the germline V gene are SGHRS and YFSETQ. What was amplified from RNA transcripts were TCR beta CDR3 regions. First-round RT-PCR of the TCR CDR3 relied on the HTBI primer set. TCRdb passed the multiplex PCR reads through MiXCR, listing each CDR3 protein once. The sample holds about 700,000 distinct CDR3 sequences, nearly 45% seen once.

This rearrangement joins TRBV5-1 to TRBJ2-5; 12 bases line up with TRBD2. The clonotype comes from an adult man with Graves' disease, either hyperthyroidism or ophthalmopathy (not recorded which). The sequencing input was peripheral blood or thyroid tissue (not recorded which). The CDR3 DNA reads as TGTGCCAGCAGCCCTGGACTAGCGGGAAGGGAGACCCAGTACTTC. It specifies CASSPGLAGRETQYF.